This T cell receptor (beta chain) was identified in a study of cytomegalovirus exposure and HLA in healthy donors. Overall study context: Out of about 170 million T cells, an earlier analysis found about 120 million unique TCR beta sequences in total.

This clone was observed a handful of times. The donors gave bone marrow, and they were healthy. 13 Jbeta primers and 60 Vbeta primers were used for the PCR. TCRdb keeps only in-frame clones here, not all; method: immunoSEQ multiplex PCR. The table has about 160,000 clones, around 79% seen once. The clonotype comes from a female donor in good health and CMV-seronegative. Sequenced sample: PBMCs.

CDR3: CASSEAAGVWGENYEQYF. CDR3 nucleotides: TGTGCCAGCAGTGAAGCCGCCGGGGTCTGGGGGGAAAACTACGAGCAGTACTTC. The chain employs TRBV6-1 and TRBJ2-7, with D possibly TRBD2 on 6 matching bases. Trimming removed 0 bases at V and 3 bases at J, with 21 bases between. The CDR3 runs to 18 residues. CDR1 is MNHNS, CDR2 SASEGT, per germline.